The sequence of this T cell receptor beta chain was determined in a study of cytomegalovirus exposure and HLA in healthy donors. General study results and limits: According to a later analysis, donors in an Asian-associated ancestry cluster reportedly had fewer N-insertions than the roughly 670-donor mean. Some V segments, including TRBV6-2 and TRBV6-3, were excluded as indistinguishable.

The CDR3 consists of 14 residues. Germline V CDR1 and CDR2: LNHNV, YYDKDF (reference sequence). V was shortened by 6 bases and J by 1 base, with 9 bases between the two germline ends. The PCR employed 60 Vbeta primers together with 13 Jbeta primers. This table comes from immunoSEQ multiplex PCR, and its TCRdb copy is limited to in-frame clones, with some not included. The table records under 85,000 clones, approximately 79% of them present only once. Comments on this clone: Its antigen is currently unknown.

Sequencing was done on a sample of PBMCs. This sequence joins TRBV15 and TRBJ1-4, with a tentative D call TRBD1 (5 bases). This receptor was taken from a woman between 40 and 50 years old in good health and CMV-seropositive. The CDR3 sequence is CATSRGGTNEKLFF. Here the CDR3 DNA reads TGTGCCACCAGTCGGGGGGGAACTAATGAAAAACTGTTTTTT.